The 26 T cell receptor beta chains below were found in one sample sequenced in a study of OX40 agonist ivuxolimab in advanced cancers. TCRdb keeps only in-frame clones here, not all; method: immunoSEQ multiplex PCR. The sample includes 98,000 or so clones, approximately 92% of them seen just once. Sequences were derived from CD4+ or CD8+ T cells sorted from blood, sampled in a trial of the OX40 agonist ivuxolimab. The receptors here all came from an adult with an advanced solid tumor such as melanoma, head and neck, liver or kidney cancer.

The CDR3 is CASSQGTSGYNEQFF. For the CDR3, the DNA is TGCGCCAGCAGCCAAGGGACTAGCGGGTATAATGAGCAGTTCTTC. This chain joins TRBV4-3 and TRBJ2-1, with 11 bases fitting TRBD2. The CDR3 is made up of 15 amino acids. Germline CDR1 and CDR2: LGHNA and YSLEER. Trimming removed 1 base from V and 7 bases from J; junction bases left unmatched: 3.

The chain links TRBV6-1 to TRBJ2-7, with D maybe TRBD1 (5 bases). The CDR3 sequence is 14 residues long. V dropped 5 bases and J dropped 4 bases, with 15 bases sitting between them. CDR1 is MNHNS, CDR2 SASEGT, per germline. CDR3 in DNA: TGTGCCAGCAGTCTGATAAGGGGCCCGTACGAGCAGTACTTC. Residues: CASSLIRGPYEQYF.

The chain combines TRBV19 with TRBJ1-1, with D maybe TRBD1 (5 bases). This CDR3 contains 14 residues. CDR1 is LNHDA and CDR2 is SQIVND in the germline V gene (reference sequence). V was trimmed by 7 bases and J by 0 bases, leaving 12 bases between them. CDR3 DNA: TGTGCCAGTACCGGGACGGGAATGAACACTGAAGCTTTCTTT. It encodes CASTGTGMNTEAFF.

The rearrangement joins TRBV28 to TRBJ2-2; 9 bases line up with TRBD1. Germline CDR1 reads MDHEN; CDR2 reads SYDVKM. The CDR3 runs to 19 residues. J lost 1 base, V lost 2 bases, and 11 bases had no gene match. This CDR3 is CASSLLWHRQGVNTGELFF. CDR3 DNA: TGTGCCAGCAGTTTACTTTGGCACCGACAGGGGGTGAACACCGGGGAGCTGTTTTTT.

The chain recombines TRBV12-5 with TRBJ2-7, with D unclear. This CDR3 region has 13 residues. V lost 1 base, J lost 4 bases, and 8 bases lay in between. CDR1 and CDR2 from the germline V gene are LGHNT and FRNRAP. The CDR3 sequence: CASGLGEHYEQYF. CDR3 sequence (DNA): TGTGCTAGTGGTTTGGGAGAGCATTACGAGCAGTACTTC.

The chain employs TRBV5-1 and TRBJ2-3; D possibly uses TRBD1 or TRBD2 (5 bases each). The CDR3 consists of 15 residues. V shed 3 bases and J shed 2 bases, with 13 bases lying between them. Per the germline V gene, CDR1 is SGHRS and CDR2 is YFSETQ. CDR3 DNA: TGCGCCAGCAGCTCCGGGGTCAGGGTCACAGATACGCAGTATTTT. Encoded protein: CASSSGVRVTDTQYF.

This chain joins TRBV19 and TRBJ1-5; 9 bases agree with TRBD1. J gave up 6 bases and V 0 bases, and 3 bases lay outside the gene matches. This CDR3 is 15 amino acids long. The germline CDR1 and CDR2 sequences are LNHDA and SQIVND (reference sequence). This CDR3 reads CASSIEGQGSQPQHF. The DNA of the CDR3 is TGTGCCAGTAGTATAGAGGGACAGGGTAGTCAGCCCCAGCATTTT. The full variable domain, rest sourced from reference TRBV19 and TRBJ1-5, is DGGITQSPKYLFRKEGQNVTLSCEQNLNHDAMYWYRQDPGQGLRLIYYSQIVNDFQKGDIAEGYSVSREKKESFPLTVTSAQKNPTAFYLCASSIEGQGSQPQHFGDGTRLSIL.

The J gene is TRBJ2-1, the V gene TRBV23-1; the match to TRBD1 covers 7 bases. TRBV23-1 is known as an ORF, though its function is uncertain. V gave up 7 bases and J gave up 1 base; unmatched junction bases: 13. This CDR3 contains 17 residues. Here the CDR3 DNA reads TGCGCCAGCAACAAGACAAACAGGGGTAATTCCTACAATGAGCAGTTCTTC. This encodes CASNKTNRGNSYNEQFF.

This clone has a single count. The rearrangement joins TRBV29-1 to TRBJ1-1; the D gene is possibly TRBD1 (6 bases). This CDR3 contains 12 residues. Germline CDR1 and CDR2: SQVTM and ANQGSEA. V was cut by 5 bases and J by 3 bases, with 10 bases left in between. In nucleotides, the CDR3 is TGCAGCGTTAACAGGGCGGACACTGAAGCTTTCTTT. This encodes CSVNRADTEAFF.

The chain joins TRBV11-2 to TRBJ2-1, with D maybe TRBD1 (5 bases). Per germline, CDR1 SGHAT and CDR2 FQNNGV. V gave up 9 bases and J gave up 0 bases, with 18 bases separating them. This CDR3 contains 16 residues. CDR3 nucleotide sequence: TGTGCCAGTAGCAAAAACCCGACAGCCTCCTACAATGAGCAGTTCTTC. Translating it yields CASSKNPTASYNEQFF.

The chain recombines TRBV19 with TRBJ1-4; D is possibly TRBD1 (6 bases). V lost 0 bases, J lost 16 bases, and 15 bases lay in between. This CDR3 region has 13 residues. Per germline, CDR1 LNHDA and CDR2 SQIVND (reference sequence). CDR3 residues: CASSIERWTVRFF. DNA of the CDR3: TGTGCCAGTAGTATAGAACGATGGACAGTTCGGTTTTTT.

This chain uses TRBV7-9 with TRBJ2-1; 11 nucleotides line up with TRBD1. This CDR3 contains 15 residues. Germline assignment: CDR1 SEHNR and CDR2 FQNEAQ (reference sequence). The junction had 5 bases not matched to a gene; V was cut back by 2 bases and J by 8 bases. CDR3 residues: CASSLSGQGGYEQFF. CDR3 coding DNA: TGTGCCAGCAGCTTATCGGGACAGGGGGGATATGAGCAGTTCTTC.

The J gene is TRBJ1-1, the V gene TRBV7-8; 9 nucleotides line up with TRBD1. The CDR3 spans 16 residues. The V and J ends lost 2 bases and 2 bases, in that order; junction bases with no gene match: 6. Germline values: CDR1 SGHVS, CDR2 FQNEAQ. The CDR3 DNA is TGTGCCAGCAGCTTAAGGGACAGGGCCTTTAACACTGAAGCTTTCTTT. It is translated as CASSLRDRAFNTEAFF. The full variable domain, its missing parts supplied by reference TRBV7-8 and TRBJ1-1, is GAGVSQSPRYKVAKRGQDVALRCDPISGHVSLFWYQQALGQGPEFLTYFQNEAQLDKSGLPSDRFFAERPEGSVSTLKIQRTQQEDSAVYLCASSLRDRAFNTEAFFGQGTRLTVV.

This rearrangement joins TRBV18 to TRBJ2-3, with D possibly TRBD1 on 5 matching bases. Germline V gives CDR1 KGHSH, CDR2 LQKENI. The CDR3 loop spans 15 amino acids. Trimming left V 3 bases short and J 1 base short, with 11 bases between. CDR3 bases: TGTGCCAGCTCACCGCAGGGTAAGGGCACAGATACGCAGTATTTT. Amino acid sequence: CASSPQGKGTDTQYF.

This rearrangement joins TRBV28 to TRBJ2-1; D might be TRBD2 (8 bases). This CDR3 spans 15 amino acids. Germline V gives CDR1 MDHEN, CDR2 SYDVKM. V lost 9 bases, J lost 4 bases, and 19 bases lay in between. The CDR3 spells CASATGGTEYNEQFF. The CDR3, as DNA: TGTGCCAGTGCTACGGGGGGGACAGAGTACAATGAGCAGTTCTTC.

This clone was counted a single time. V gene TRBV7-9 combines with J gene TRBJ2-2; D may be TRBD1 or TRBD2 (7 bases each). The germline gives CDR1 SEHNR, CDR2 FQNEAQ (reference sequence). V lost 6 bases to trimming and J lost 5 bases, with 16 bases between them. CDR3 length: 15 amino acids. CDR3 protein: CASSVSGGDTGELFF. Here the CDR3 DNA reads TGTGCCAGCAGTGTCTCAGGGGGGGATACCGGGGAGCTGTTTTTT.

J is TRBJ2-3 and V is TRBV11-2, with 10 bases that match TRBD2. The CDR3 loop spans 16 amino acids. CDR1 SGHAT and CDR2 FQNNGV come from the germline V gene. V lost 0 bases and J lost 7; bases outside the gene matches: 7. CDR3 amino acids: CASSLDQREGRHTQYF. The CDR3 coding sequence is TGTGCCAGCAGCTTAGACCAGCGGGAGGGCCGCCATACGCAGTATTTT.

V usage is TRBV5-6 and J usage is TRBJ2-1; D tentatively fits TRBD1 or TRBD2 (5 bases each). This CDR3 region has 12 residues. Trimming removed 2 bases from V and 12 bases from J, with 12 bases in between. The V gene's germline CDR1 is SGHDT and CDR2 YYEEEE. The CDR3 loop reads CASSFRTRGQFF. The CDR3 bases are TGTGCCAGCAGCTTCAGGACGAGGGGGCAGTTCTTC.

The V call is TRBV2, the J call TRBJ1-1; possibly TRBD1 for D (5 bases). V was pared by 7 bases and J by 0 bases, with 9 bases between. CDR1 is SNHLY, CDR2 FYNNEI, per germline. This CDR3 is 13 amino acids long. CDR3 protein: CASMRGMNTEAFF. The CDR3 region has the DNA TGTGCCAGCATGAGGGGCATGAACACTGAAGCTTTCTTT. The whole variable domain, filled in from reference TRBV2 and TRBJ1-1, reads EPEVTQTPSHQVTQMGQEVILRCVPISNHLYFYWYRQILGQKVEFLVSFYNNEISEKSEIFDDQFSVERPDGSNFTLKIRSTKLEDSAMYFCASMRGMNTEAFFGQGTRLTVV.

This chain joins TRBV7-2 and TRBJ1-1, with D possibly matching TRBD1 (5 bases). CDR1 is SGHTA, CDR2 FQGNSA, per germline. V was pared by 2 bases and J by 11 bases, with 15 bases between. The CDR3 sequence is 13 residues long. Written as DNA, the CDR3 is TGTGCCAGCAGCTTATTTTTGGGGGACGGGGCTTTCTTT. Translating it yields CASSLFLGDGAFF. Full variable domain (outside the CDR3, taken from reference TRBV7-2 and TRBJ1-1): GAGVSQSPSNKVTEKGKDVELRCDPISGHTALYWYRQSLGQGLEFLIYFQGNSAPDKSGLPSDRFSAERTGGSVSTLTIQRTQQEDSAVYLCASSLFLGDGAFFGQGTRLTVV.

J is TRBJ1-1 and V is TRBV7-3; D remains ambiguous. The CDR3 has 13 residues. The germline V and J ends were trimmed by 6 bases and 1 base, with 9 bases remaining between them. CDR1 and CDR2 from the germline V gene are SGHTA and FQGTGA. The CDR3, as DNA: TGTGCCAGCAGTTCCTTGGGGAACACTGAAGCTTTCTTT. Amino acid sequence: CASSSLGNTEAFF.

V usage is TRBV4-3 and J usage is TRBJ1-2; 7 nucleotides align to TRBD1. Trimming removed 0 bases from V and 6 bases from J; junction bases left unmatched: 7. Germline V lookup: CDR1 LGHNA, CDR2 YSLEER. CDR3 length: 15 amino acids. This CDR3 is CASSQEPVQGHGYTF. The CDR3 DNA is TGCGCCAGCAGCCAAGAGCCTGTACAGGGGCATGGCTACACCTTC.

The J gene is TRBJ2-2, the V gene TRBV5-4; D unresolved. Germline CDR1 and CDR2: SGHNT and YYREEE (reference sequence). This CDR3 is 13 amino acids long. V dropped 6 bases and J dropped 4 bases, with 10 bases sitting between them. The CDR3 reads CASTSTLTGELFF. CDR3 sequence (DNA): TGTGCCAGCACCTCGACTCTCACCGGGGAGCTGTTTTTT.

This rearrangement joins TRBV5-1 to TRBJ1-1, with D maybe TRBD1 (5 bases). Germline CDR1 SGHRS, CDR2 YFSETQ. The CDR3 is 14 amino acids. The V end was cut by 3 bases, the J end by 2 bases, with 11 bases between. The DNA of the CDR3 is TGCGCCAGCAGCTGGGACGGTCCAAACACTGAAGCTTTCTTT. Translated: CASSWDGPNTEAFF.

The rearrangement links TRBV6-5 to TRBJ2-4; possible D gene TRBD2, 5 bases. Germline CDR1 and CDR2: MNHEY and SVGAGI. The CDR3 is 16 residues long. V lost 2 bases to trimming and J lost 1 base, with 12 bases between them. The CDR3 DNA is TGTGCCAGCAGTTACCGAGGGTCCGGGGCCAAAAACATTCAGTACTTC. Residues: CASSYRGSGAKNIQYF.

The chain employs TRBV11-1 and TRBJ1-2; no reliable D call. V lost 3 bases and J lost 3, with 11 bases in between. Germline assignment: CDR1 SGHAT and CDR2 FQDESV (reference sequence). This CDR3 contains 14 residues. This CDR3 is CASSLSGDYYGYTF. DNA for the CDR3: TGTGCCAGCAGCTTGTCCGGGGATTACTATGGCTACACCTTC.